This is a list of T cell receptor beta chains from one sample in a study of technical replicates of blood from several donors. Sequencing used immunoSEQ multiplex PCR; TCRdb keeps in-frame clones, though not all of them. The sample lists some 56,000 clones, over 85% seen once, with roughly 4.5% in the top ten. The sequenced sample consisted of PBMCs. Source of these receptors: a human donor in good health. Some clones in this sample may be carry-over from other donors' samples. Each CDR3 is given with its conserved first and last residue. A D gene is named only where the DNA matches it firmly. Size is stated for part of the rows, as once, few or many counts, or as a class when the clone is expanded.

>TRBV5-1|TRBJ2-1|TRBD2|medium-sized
TGCGCCAGCAGCGCTAGCGGGGGGTACAATGAGCAGTTCTTC
CASSASGGYNEQFF
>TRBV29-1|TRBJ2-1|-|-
TGCAGCTTCAACGGGGGAGGACAGGACAACAATGAGCAGTTCTTC
CSFNGGGQDNNEQFF
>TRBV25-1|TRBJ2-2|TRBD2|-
TGTGCCAGCAGTCCCGGTGGGACTACAAACACCGGGGAGCTGTTTTTT
CASSPGGTTNTGELFF
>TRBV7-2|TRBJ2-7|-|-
TGTGCCAGCAGCTTAGAGGGGATCCAGATCTACGAGCAGTACTTC
CASSLEGIQIYEQYF
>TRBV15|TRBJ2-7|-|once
TGTGCCACCAGGCTCAGGTCGAGCTCCTACGAGCAGTACTTC
CATRLRSSSYEQYF
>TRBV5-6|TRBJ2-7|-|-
TGTGCCAGCAGCTTGTTAACCTACGAGCAGTACTTC
CASSLLTYEQYF
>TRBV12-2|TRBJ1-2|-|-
TGTGCAAGTCGCTTAGTTTTGTCCCTCGTTAACTATGGCTACACCTTC
CASRLVLSLVNYGYTF
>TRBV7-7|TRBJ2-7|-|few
TGTGCCAGCAGCTTGGATGACAGATACGAGCAGTACTTC
CASSLDDRYEQYF
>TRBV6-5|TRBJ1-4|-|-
TGTGCCAGCAGTTACTCGAGCGGGAATGAAAAACTGTTTTTT
CASSYSSGNEKLFF
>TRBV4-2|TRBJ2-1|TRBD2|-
TGTGCCAGCAGCCAACTGATGACTAGCGGGTACAATGAGCAGTTCTTC
CASSQLMTSGYNEQFF
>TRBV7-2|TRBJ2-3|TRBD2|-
TGTGCCAGCAGCCCGACTAGCGGGAACTTATTGTATACGCAGTATTTT
CASSPTSGNLLYTQYF
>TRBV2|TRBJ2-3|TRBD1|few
TGTGCCAGCAGTTTGGACAGGGACGCACTAGATACGCAGTATTTT
CASSLDRDALDTQYF
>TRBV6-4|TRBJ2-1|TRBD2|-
TGTGCCAGCAGCGAAGCGGGGGGGAGCTACAATGAGCAGTTCTTC
CASSEAGGSYNEQFF
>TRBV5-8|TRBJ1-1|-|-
TGTGCCAGCCAATTTATCTCAAGGGGCACTGAAGCTTTCTTT
CASQFISRGTEAFF
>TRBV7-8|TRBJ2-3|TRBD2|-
TGTGCCAGCAGCATGATAGCGGGAGTGATAACAGATACGCAGTATTTT
CASSMIAGVITDTQYF
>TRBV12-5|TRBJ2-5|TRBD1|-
TGTGCTAGTGGTCTACCGACAGGGAGAGTGGAAGAGACCCAGTACTTC
CASGLPTGRVEETQYF
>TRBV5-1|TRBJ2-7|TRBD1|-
TGCGCCAGCAGCCCGGACGGACAGGGAGCATCTTACGAGCAGTACTTC
CASSPDGQGASYEQYF
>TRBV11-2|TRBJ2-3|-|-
TGTGCCAGCAGCCCGATACAAGATACGCAGTATTTT
CASSPIQDTQYF
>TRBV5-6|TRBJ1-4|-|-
TGTGCCAGCAGCTTGGACATCCAGAAAAAACTGTTTTTT
CASSLDIQKKLFF
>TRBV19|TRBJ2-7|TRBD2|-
TGTGCCAGTAGGGCAAGCGGGGGCACCTACGAGCAGTACTTC
CASRASGGTYEQYF
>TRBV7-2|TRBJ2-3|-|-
TGTGCCAGCAGCTTAGCGGGAGCTAGCACAGATACGCAGTATTTT
CASSLAGASTDTQYF
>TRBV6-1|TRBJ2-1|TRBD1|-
TGTGCCAGCAGTGTTCGGGACAGGGGGTTGGATGAGCAGTTCTTC
CASSVRDRGLDEQFF
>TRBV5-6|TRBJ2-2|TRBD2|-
TGTGCCAGCAGCTTGGAACTAGCGGGGGGGCGAGATGGCGGGGAGCTGTTTTTT
CASSLELAGGRDGGELFF
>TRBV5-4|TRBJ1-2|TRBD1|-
TGTGCCAGCAGCAAGGGACAGGAAGAGGATGGCTACACCTTC
CASSKGQEEDGYTF
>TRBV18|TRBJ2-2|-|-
TGTGCCAGCTCACAAGTATACAGGGAATCAGACACCGGGGAGCTGTTTTTT
CASSQVYRESDTGELFF
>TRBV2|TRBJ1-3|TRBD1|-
TGTGCCAGCACAGGGGGGATCTCTGGAAACACCATATATTTT
CASTGGISGNTIYF
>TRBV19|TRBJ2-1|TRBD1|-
TGTGCCAGTAGTATAGTTCAGGGGGTTGGGGGTGAGCAGTTCTTC
CASSIVQGVGGEQFF